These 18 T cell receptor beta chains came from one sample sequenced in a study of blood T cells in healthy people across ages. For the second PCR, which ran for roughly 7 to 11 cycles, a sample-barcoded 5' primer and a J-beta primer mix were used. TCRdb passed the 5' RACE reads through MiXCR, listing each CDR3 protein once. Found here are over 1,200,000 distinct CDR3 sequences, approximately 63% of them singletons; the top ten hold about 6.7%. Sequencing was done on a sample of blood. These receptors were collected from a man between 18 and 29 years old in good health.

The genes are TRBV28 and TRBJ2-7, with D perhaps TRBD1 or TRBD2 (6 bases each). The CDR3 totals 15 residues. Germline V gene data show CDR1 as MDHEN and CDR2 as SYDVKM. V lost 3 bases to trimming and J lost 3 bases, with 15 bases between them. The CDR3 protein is CASSFRRGVVYEQYF. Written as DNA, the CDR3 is TGTGCCAGCAGTTTTAGAAGGGGGGTCGTCTACGAGCAGTACTTC.

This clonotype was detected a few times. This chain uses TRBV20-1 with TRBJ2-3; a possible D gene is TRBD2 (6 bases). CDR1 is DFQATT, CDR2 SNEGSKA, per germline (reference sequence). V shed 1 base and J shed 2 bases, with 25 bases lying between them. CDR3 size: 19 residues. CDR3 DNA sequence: TGCAGTGCTAGAGGGGTCGGGGCGGGGACGCAGATGACCACAGATACGCAGTATTTT. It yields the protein CSARGVGAGTQMTTDTQYF.

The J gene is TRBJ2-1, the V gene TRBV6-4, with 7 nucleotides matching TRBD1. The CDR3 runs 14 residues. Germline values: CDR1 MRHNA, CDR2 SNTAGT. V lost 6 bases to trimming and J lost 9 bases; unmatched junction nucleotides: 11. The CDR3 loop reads CASSNEYRDSEQFF. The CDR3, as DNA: TGTGCCAGCAGCAACGAGTACCGGGACAGTGAGCAGTTCTTC.

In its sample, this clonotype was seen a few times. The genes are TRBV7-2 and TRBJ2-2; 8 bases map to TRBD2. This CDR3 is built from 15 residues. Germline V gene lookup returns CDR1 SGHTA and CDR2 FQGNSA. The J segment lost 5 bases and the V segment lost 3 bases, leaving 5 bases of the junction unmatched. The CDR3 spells CASSLAGGYTGELFF. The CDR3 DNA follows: TGTGCCAGCAGCTTGGCGGGGGGCTATACCGGGGAGCTGTTTTTT.

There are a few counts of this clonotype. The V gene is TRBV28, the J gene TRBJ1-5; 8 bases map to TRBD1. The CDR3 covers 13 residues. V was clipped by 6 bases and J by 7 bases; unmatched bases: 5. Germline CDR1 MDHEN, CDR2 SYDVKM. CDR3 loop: CASRLQGAQPQHF. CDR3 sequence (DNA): TGTGCCAGCAGGCTCCAGGGGGCCCAGCCCCAGCATTTT. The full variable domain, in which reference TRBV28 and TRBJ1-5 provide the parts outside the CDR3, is DVKVTQSSRYLVKRTGEKVFLECVQDMDHENMFWYRQDPGLGLRLIYFSYDVKMKEKGDIPEGYSVSREKKERFSLILESASTNQTSMYLCASRLQGAQPQHFGDGTRLSIL.

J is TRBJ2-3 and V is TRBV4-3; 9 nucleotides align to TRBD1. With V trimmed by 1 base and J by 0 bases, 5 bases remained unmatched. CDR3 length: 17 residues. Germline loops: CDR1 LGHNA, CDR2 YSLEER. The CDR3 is CASSQGGQGYSTDTQYF. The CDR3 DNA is TGCGCCAGCAGCCAAGGGGGACAGGGATATAGCACAGATACGCAGTATTTT.

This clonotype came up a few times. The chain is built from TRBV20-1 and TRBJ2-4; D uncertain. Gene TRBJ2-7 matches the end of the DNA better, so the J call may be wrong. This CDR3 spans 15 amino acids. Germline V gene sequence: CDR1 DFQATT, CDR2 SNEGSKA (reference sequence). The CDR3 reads CSASLPGNRPYEQYF. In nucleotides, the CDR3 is TGCAGTGCTAGCCTCCCTGGGAACAGACCCTACGAGCAGTACTTC.

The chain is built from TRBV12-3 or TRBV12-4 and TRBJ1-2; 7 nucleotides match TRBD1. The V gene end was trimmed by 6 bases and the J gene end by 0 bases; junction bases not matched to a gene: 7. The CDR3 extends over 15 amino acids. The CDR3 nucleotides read TGTGCCAGCAGCCCCAGGGGGATAGCTAACTATGGCTACACCTTC. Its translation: CASSPRGIANYGYTF.

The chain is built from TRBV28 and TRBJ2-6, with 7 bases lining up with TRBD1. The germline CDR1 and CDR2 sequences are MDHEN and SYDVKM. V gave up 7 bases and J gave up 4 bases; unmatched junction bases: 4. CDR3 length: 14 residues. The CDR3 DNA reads TGTGCCAGCAACAGGGGTTCCGGGGCCAACGTCCTGACTTTC. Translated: CASNRGSGANVLTF.

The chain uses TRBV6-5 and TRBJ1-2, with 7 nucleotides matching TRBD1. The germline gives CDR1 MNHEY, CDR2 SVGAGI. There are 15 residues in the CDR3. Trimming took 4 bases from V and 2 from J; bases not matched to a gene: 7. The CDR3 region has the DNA TGTGCCAGCAGTTCCGGGACAGAGATAAACTATGGCTACACCTTC. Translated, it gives CASSSGTEINYGYTF.

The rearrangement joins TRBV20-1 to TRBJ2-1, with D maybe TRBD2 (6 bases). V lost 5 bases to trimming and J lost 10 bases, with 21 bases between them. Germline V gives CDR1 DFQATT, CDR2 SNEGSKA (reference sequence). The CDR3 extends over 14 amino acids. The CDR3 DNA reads TGCAGTGCTTCCTCCCCCCGACTAGTCCCAGAGCAGTTCTTC. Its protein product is CSASSPRLVPEQFF.

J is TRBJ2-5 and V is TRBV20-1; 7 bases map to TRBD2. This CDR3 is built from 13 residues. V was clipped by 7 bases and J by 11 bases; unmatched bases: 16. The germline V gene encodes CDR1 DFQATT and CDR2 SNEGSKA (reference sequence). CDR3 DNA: TGCAGTGTTCCCGGACTAGATGTCAATGAGCAGTACTTC. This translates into CSVPGLDVNEQYF.

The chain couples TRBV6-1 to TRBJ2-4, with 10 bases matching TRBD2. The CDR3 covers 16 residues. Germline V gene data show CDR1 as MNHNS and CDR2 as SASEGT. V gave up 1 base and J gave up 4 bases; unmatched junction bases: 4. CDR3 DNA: TGTGCCAGCAGTGAAGGGACTAGCGGAAATAAAAACATTCAGTACTTC. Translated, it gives CASSEGTSGNKNIQYF.

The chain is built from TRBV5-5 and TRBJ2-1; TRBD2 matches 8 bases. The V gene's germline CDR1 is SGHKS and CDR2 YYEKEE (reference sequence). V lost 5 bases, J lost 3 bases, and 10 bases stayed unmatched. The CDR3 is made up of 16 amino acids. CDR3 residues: CASSSTSVTFYNEQFF. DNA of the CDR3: TGTGCCAGCAGTTCGACTAGCGTCACCTTCTACAATGAGCAGTTCTTC.

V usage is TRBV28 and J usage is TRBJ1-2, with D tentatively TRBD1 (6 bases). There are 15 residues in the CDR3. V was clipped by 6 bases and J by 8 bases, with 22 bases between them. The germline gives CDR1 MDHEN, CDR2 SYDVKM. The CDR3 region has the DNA TGTGCCAGCAGCCGACCAGGGGACCTGGCGCGGGGCTACACCTTC. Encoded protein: CASSRPGDLARGYTF.

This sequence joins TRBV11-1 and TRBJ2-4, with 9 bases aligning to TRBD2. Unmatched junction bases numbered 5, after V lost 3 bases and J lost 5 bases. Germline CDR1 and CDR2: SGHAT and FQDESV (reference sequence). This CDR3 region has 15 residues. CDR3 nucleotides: TGTGCCAGCAGCTTGGATACTAGCGGGCAAAACATTCAGTACTTC. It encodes CASSLDTSGQNIQYF.

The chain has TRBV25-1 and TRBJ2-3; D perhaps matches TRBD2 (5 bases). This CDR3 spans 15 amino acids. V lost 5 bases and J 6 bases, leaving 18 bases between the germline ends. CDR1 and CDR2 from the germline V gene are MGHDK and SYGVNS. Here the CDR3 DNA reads TGTGCCAGCAGTCCCCTGGGCGCTCCGGGGGATACGCAGTATTTT. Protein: CASSPLGAPGDTQYF.

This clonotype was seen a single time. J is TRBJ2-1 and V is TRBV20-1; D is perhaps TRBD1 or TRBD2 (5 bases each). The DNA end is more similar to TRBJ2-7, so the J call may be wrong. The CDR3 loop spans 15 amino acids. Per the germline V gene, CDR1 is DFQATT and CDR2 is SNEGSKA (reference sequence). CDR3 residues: CSARPPGPGVYEQYF. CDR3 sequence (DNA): TGCAGTGCTAGACCTCCGGGACCCGGGGTCTACGAGCAGTACTTC.